This T cell receptor (beta chain) was observed in a study of vaccination and CD4 T cells after COVID-19. Deletions cut 3 bases from V and 6 bases from J, with 10 bases between. Germline CDR1 is MNHEY and CDR2 is SMNVEV (reference sequence). The CDR3 totals 13 residues. Treatment defined: approximately nine-day PBMC culture with coronavirus spike peptide pools or control peptides (ViraFEST assay). With regard to this clonotype: Its specificity is not known.

Oncomine TCR Beta short-read sequencing was applied to DNA from cultured CD4+ T cells. TCRdb reprocessed the PCR reads via MiXCR and lists one record per CDR3 protein. The sample yields some 7,600 distinct CDR3 sequences, approximately 55% seen once. The sample was CD4+ T cells from blood, cultured in vitro. The clonotype originates from a human donor who had recovered from COVID-19. V gene TRBV27 combines with J gene TRBJ2-3; D is uncertain. CDR3 sequence (DNA): TGTGCCAGCAGTTTCAGGCCCGGGGATACGCAGTATTTT. This codes for CASSFRPGDTQYF.